What follows is one T cell receptor (beta chain) and its context. This receptor's antigen is unknown. No quality values exist for individual bases; no much larger clone is one base distant. The same CDR3 also results from other DNA sequences found in this sample. The data were obtained in a study of persistence of HIV-infected CD4 T cells (dated by TCRdb to the early 2020s). Regarding the complete study: The median time the participants had spent on suppressive ART was around eight years. Apart from two participants who underwent leukapheresis at a single time point, peripheral blood samples of up to roughly 180 mL were collected from participants at multiple time points. The study isolated CMV- and HIV-1 Gag-responding CD4+ T cells from ART-treated individuals to examine antigen-driven clonal expansion of HIV-1-infected cells. The clonality of all cells in each sorted population was assessed by TCRbeta sequencing, whereas the clonality of infected cells was assessed by proviral sequencing. In the cross-participant TCR cluster analysis, under ten participants were included for CMV and about 7 participants were included for Gag. What the study reported, not specific to this receptor: Only a small number of individuals took part in the study, and the range of antigens tested was limited. Because the TCR analyses were done in bulk, restricting them to just the rare CMV-responding cells that actually carried HIV-1 proviruses was not possible. TCRbeta richness in CMV- and Gag-responding cells was significantly lower than in anti-CD3/anti-CD28-responding cells; CMV-responding cells had higher oligoclonality than CD3/CD28-stimulated and Gag-responding cells. Within the same sorted populations, TCR oligoclonality correlated with proviral oligoclonality. Enrichment of degenerate expanded CDR3beta sequences was found in antigen-responding cells, suggesting convergent selection of CD4+ responses to CMV and Gag.

The intended sense of this specimen's treatment or condition label: suppressive antiretroviral therapy. A pool of overlapping HIV-1 Gag 15-mer peptides was used at approximately 0.96 ug per peptide per mL for cell stimulation. Responding CD4+ T cells were sorted on the basis of upregulation of both CD40 ligand and CD69. HIV-1-infected adults in whom suppressive ART had been started during chronic infection were enrolled as participants. Participants had undetectable plasma HIV-1 RNA below 50 copies/mL for at least 4 years. To be included, participants needed a CD4+ T cell count above 400 cells/uL and a positive CMV serology. Before stimulation, PBMCs were isolated using density centrifugation and depleted of CD8+ T cells. CD8-depleted PBMCs were stimulated for about 18 hours with anti-CD28/CD49d costimulation, CD40-blocking antibody and enfuvirtide to prevent new infections. Cell sorting was done on a Beckman Coulter MoFlo Legacy or XDP sorter, and dead cells were excluded with propidium iodide. The QIAamp DNA Mini Kit was used for genomic DNA extraction from samples above one million cells, and the Quick-DNA Microprep Kit was used otherwise.

Looking up the germline V gene yields CDR1 MDHEN and CDR2 SYDVKM. The junction carries 16 bases between V and J, which are trimmed by 9 bases and 8 bases respectively. The CDR3 starts with the cysteine, ends with the phenylalanine, and has 12 residues. The only DNA kept is the CDR3, 36 bases in frame from the first base. The immunoSEQ hsTCRB assay version 4, run in survey mode, was used to sequence TCRbeta repertoires from genomic DNA. For TCRbeta sequencing, genomic DNA was diluted to about 9.1 ng/uL, and up to about 1 ug was used per sample. Regarding the original processing steps: TCRbeta data were analyzed in ImmunoSeq Analyzer 3.0, with diversity computed on productive nucleotide rearrangements. Lower-bound TCR diversity was estimated with the improved Chao index, and clonality with the Gini coefficient using the Immunarch R package. Nucleotide rearrangements that differed but encoded the same CDR3beta amino acid sequence were counted as separate clonotypes. TCRbeta sequences significantly enriched in antigen-responding cells relative to anti-CD3/anti-CD28-activated cells were identified by differential abundance analysis. GLIPH2 grouped TCRs by predicted peptide-MHC specificity, both within each participant and across combined participant data sets. In its TCRdb copy, this immuneACCESS table keeps in-frame sequences only and misses some clones. Where compared with another copy, unresolved V genes explain less than half of these, and the others have no known cause. V and J calls and clone size are copied from that table; D and trimming were computed from the DNA. Here the sample has tens of thousands of clones; 74% occur a single time. The biggest ten clones account for approximately 1.8% of the sample.

Rearrangement joined TRBV28 to TRBJ1-1, with the D gene uncertain. This specimen was CD4+ T cells sorted from PBMCs after approximately 19-hour stimulation, taken from a patient who received antiretroviral therapy. The cell subset or site label of this sample denotes: CD40L+CD69+ CD4 T cells responding to HIV-1 Gag peptides. This receptor was taken from an adult man with HIV who was CMV-seropositive. The DNA reads TGTGCCAGTTTGGATCGGAATGCCGAAGCTTTCTTT. This gives the protein CASLDRNAEAFF.